The 10 T cell receptor beta chains reported below all come from one sample, sequenced in a study of T cells in Graves' hyperthyroidism and ophthalmopathy. Amplified TCR beta CDR3 regions came from RNA transcripts. In the first-round RT-PCR of the TCR CDR3, the HTBI primer set was used. TCRdb recomputed calls from the multiplex PCR reads with MiXCR, one row per CDR3 protein. This table has under 650,000 distinct CDR3 sequences, around 15% appearing once. Sequencing was carried out using blood. The receptors come from a woman aged 25-40 years with Graves' hyperthyroidism.

This clonotype was detected only a few times. The chain is built from TRBV5-1 and TRBJ2-2; 8 nucleotides line up with TRBD1. The CDR3 runs 17 residues. With V trimmed by 2 bases and J by 7 bases, 13 bases remained unmatched. Germline V CDR1 and CDR2: SGHRS, YFSETQ. CDR3 residues: CASSFFLQGALNGELFF. The CDR3 DNA sequence: TGCGCCAGCAGCTTCTTTCTTCAGGGGGCGCTTAACGGGGAGCTGTTTTTT. Complete variable domain (other parts from reference TRBV5-1 and TRBJ2-2): KAGVTQTPRYLIKTRGQQVTLSCSPISGHRSVSWYQQTPGQGLQFLFEYFSETQRNKGNFPGRFSGRQFSNSRSEMNVSTLELGDSALYLCASSFFLQGALNGELFFGEGSRLTVL.

The chain links TRBV12-3 or TRBV12-4 to TRBJ2-2; 9 bases map to TRBD1. The CDR3 extends over 19 amino acids. Unmatched junction bases numbered 17, after V lost 5 bases and J lost 4 bases. CDR3 in amino acids: CASSGGAPGQGVFTGELFF. The CDR3 DNA sequence: TGTGCCAGCAGTGGGGGGGCCCCGGGACAGGGAGTGTTCACCGGGGAGCTGTTTTTT.

On this clonotype itself: Because the CDR3 is missing its conserved closing phenylalanine or tryptophan, this is likely a read error. The CDR3 DNA reads TGCAGTGCTAGCGCACCTGGGGACTACGAGCAGTACCTC. It translates to CSASAPGDYEQYL. The V call is TRBV20-1, the J call TRBJ2-7; D unclear. Trimming took 3 bases from V and 3 from J, leaving 12 bases between them. The CDR3 has 13 residues. Germline CDR1 DFQATT, CDR2 SNEGSKA (reference sequence).

The chain uses TRBV3-1 and TRBJ2-7; TRBD2 aligns across 13 bases. This CDR3 contains 16 residues. Trimming took 4 bases from V and 3 from J; bases not matched to a gene: 6. Germline-derived CDR1 and CDR2 are LGHDT and YNNKEL (reference sequence). CDR3 amino acids: CASSPGTSGTLYEQYF. The CDR3 nucleotides are TGTGCCAGCAGCCCGGGGACTAGCGGGACCCTCTACGAGCAGTACTTC.

This clonotype was recorded many times. CDR3 bases: TGTGCCAGCAGTTTAGGGACGGCAGAAAAACTGTTTTTT. Amino acids: CASSLGTAEKLFF. The chain links TRBV28 to TRBJ1-4, with D tentatively TRBD1 (5 bases). The CDR3 covers 13 residues. The germline gives CDR1 MDHEN, CDR2 SYDVKM. V was clipped by 2 bases and J by 8 bases, with 9 bases between them.

In this sample, this clonotype turned up many times. The genes are TRBV28 and TRBJ2-2; TRBD1 matches at 7 bases. The CDR3 runs to 15 residues. Germline CDR1 reads MDHEN; CDR2 reads SYDVKM. Here the CDR3 reads CAGRDQGVSTGELFF. The CDR3 region has the DNA TGTGCTGGGAGAGACCAGGGGGTCAGCACCGGGGAGCTGTTTTTT.

DNA of the CDR3: TGTGCCAGCAGCCAACGGTCAGGGGCTAACTATGGCTACACCTTC. This gives the protein CASSQRSGANYGYTF. The gene calls are TRBV4-2 and TRBJ1-2; the D gene is possibly TRBD1 (6 bases). Germline V CDR1 and CDR2: LGHNA, YNFKEQ. There are 15 residues in the CDR3. V shed 2 bases and J shed 0 bases, with 10 bases lying between them.

This clonotype occurred many times. V usage is TRBV29-1 and J usage is TRBJ2-1; possibly TRBD2 for D (5 bases). CDR3 length equals 12 residues. CDR1 SQVTM and CDR2 ANQGSEA come from the germline V gene. The ends were cut back, 8 bases at V and 0 bases at J, with 8 bases in the middle. CDR3 in DNA: TGCAGCACGGGAAGCTCCTACAATGAGCAGTTCTTC. The encoded protein is CSTGSSYNEQFF.

This clonotype has just one count. A much larger clonotype is one base distant, so this may be a read error. This rearrangement joins TRBV2 to TRBJ1-5; D unclear. Germline values: CDR1 SNHLY, CDR2 FYNNEI. Trimming pared 5 bases from V and 4 bases from J, leaving 18 bases between. CDR3 length equals 16 residues. The CDR3 spells CASSREQARVNQPQHF. As DNA, the CDR3 is TGTGCCAGCAGTAGGGAACAAGCCCGAGTAAATCAGCCCCAGCATTTT.

This clonotype was seen a handful of times. V is TRBV15 and J is TRBJ1-6, with D possibly being TRBD1 (6 bases). This CDR3 region has 15 residues. In germline, CDR1 is LNHNV, CDR2 YYDKDF (reference sequence). V lost 2 bases and J 10 bases, leaving 15 bases between the germline ends. The CDR3 here is CATSRPNRDLSPLHF. CDR3 DNA: TGTGCCACCAGCAGACCCAACAGGGACCTCTCACCCCTCCACTTT.